One sample yielded the 14 T cell receptor beta chains listed below, sequenced in a study of cytomegalovirus exposure and HLA in healthy donors. The PCR used 60 Vbeta and 13 Jbeta primers. TCRdb's copy holds only in-frame clones and misses some; the assay was immunoSEQ multiplex PCR. Of approximately 160,000 clones listed, roughly 84% are singletons. Source material: PBMCs. The receptors were sampled from a male donor in good health and CMV-seronegative.

The chain links TRBV6-1 to TRBJ2-1; 14 positions match TRBD2. With V trimmed by 0 bases and J by 8 bases, 9 bases remained unmatched. Germline V CDR1 and CDR2: MNHNS, SASEGT. The CDR3 spans 18 residues. DNA of the CDR3: TGTGCCAGCAGTGAAGCCAGGGGACTAGCGGGAGTATTCGATGAGCAGTTCTTC. It specifies CASSEARGLAGVFDEQFF.

V and J are TRBV28 and TRBJ1-1; D remains unclear. Germline CDR1 is MDHEN and CDR2 is SYDVKM. The CDR3 totals 13 residues. Trimming left V 4 bases short and J 4 bases short, with 10 bases between. This CDR3 reads CASSWATPTEAFF. The CDR3, as DNA: TGTGCCAGCAGTTGGGCGACCCCCACTGAAGCTTTCTTT.

The table lists this clone with a few counts. The rearrangement joins TRBV4-1 to TRBJ1-2; D is unresolved. This CDR3 is 14 amino acids long. The germline CDR1 and CDR2 sequences are MGHRA and YSYEKL. The V end was cut by 5 bases, the J end by 5 bases, with 15 bases between. CDR3 DNA: TGCGCCAGCAGCAACCTCAAAATAGAATATGGCTACACCTTC. This sequence encodes CASSNLKIEYGYTF.

The chain has TRBV6-6 and TRBJ1-5; TRBD1 might be the D (5 bases). Trimming removed 7 bases at V and 3 bases at J, with 13 bases between. Germline CDR1 and CDR2: MNHNY and SVGAGI (reference sequence). The CDR3 loop spans 14 amino acids. CDR3 nucleotides: TGTGCCAGCACCTACCGGGGGGTCAATCAGCCCCAGCATTTT. Amino acids: CASTYRGVNQPQHF.

The rearrangement links TRBV5-6 to TRBJ2-7, with TRBD1 matching 8 bases. V gave up 3 bases and J gave up 1 base; unmatched junction bases: 9. Germline loops: CDR1 SGHDT, CDR2 YYEEEE. This CDR3 contains 16 residues. The CDR3 DNA follows: TGTGCCAGCAGCTCGGACAGGGAATGGTGGTCCTACGAGCAGTACTTC. The encoded protein is CASSSDREWWSYEQYF.

This clone was recorded a few times. The chain links TRBV14 to TRBJ2-7; TRBD1 agrees at 7 bases. The CDR3 runs to 13 residues. From germline, CDR1 is SGHDN and CDR2 FVKESK. With V trimmed by 5 bases and J by 7 bases, 8 bases remained unmatched. The CDR3 region is CASSYYTGAEQYF. CDR3 DNA sequence: TGTGCCAGCAGCTATTATACAGGGGCGGAGCAGTACTTC.

The rearrangement links TRBV28 to TRBJ1-2; D unresolved. Germline CDR1 and CDR2: MDHEN and SYDVKM. This CDR3 spans 14 amino acids. V dropped 5 bases and J dropped 2 bases, with 12 bases sitting between them. Written as DNA, the CDR3 is TGTGCCAGCAGTGTGCGGGCCCCAAACTATGGCTACACCTTC. Protein: CASSVRAPNYGYTF.

This chain links TRBV6-1 with TRBJ1-6; 9 bases map to TRBD1. With 4 bases clipped from V and 13 bases from J, the junction kept 2 bases outside the gene matches. The CDR3 totals 12 residues. Germline V CDR1 and CDR2: MNHNS, SASEGT. CDR3 region: CASSATGGPLHF. DNA for the CDR3: TGTGCCAGCAGTGCAACAGGGGGCCCCCTCCACTTT.

The rearrangement uses TRBV6-5 and TRBJ2-3, with D maybe TRBD1 (7 bases). The CDR3 extends over 15 amino acids. Trimming stripped 6 bases from V and 5 bases from J, with 18 bases between. CDR1 MNHEY and CDR2 SVGAGI come from the germline V gene. The CDR3: CASRSGTAGLDTQYF. Here the CDR3 DNA reads TGTGCCAGCAGGTCCGGGACAGCGGGCTTAGATACGCAGTATTTT.

J is TRBJ2-5 and V is TRBV4-2, with 12 nucleotides matching TRBD2. The CDR3 sequence is 18 residues long. Looked up from germline, CDR1 is LGHNA and CDR2 is YNFKEQ. V gave up 1 base and J gave up 1 base; unmatched junction bases: 7. The DNA of the CDR3 is TGTGCCAGCAGCCAAGGGACTAGCGGGGCCACCCCCCAAGAGACCCAGTACTTC. Translation: CASSQGTSGATPQETQYF.

This rearrangement joins TRBV5-4 to TRBJ2-1; TRBD2 matches at 7 bases. The J segment lost 5 bases and the V segment lost 9 bases, leaving 14 bases of the junction unmatched. In germline, CDR1 is SGHNT, CDR2 YYREEE (reference sequence). The CDR3 has 15 residues. DNA for the CDR3: TGTGCCACAAATTCGGCGGGAGTACCCGACAATGAGCAGTTCTTC. Protein sequence: CATNSAGVPDNEQFF. Drawing the rest from reference TRBV5-4 and TRBJ2-1, the complete variable domain is ETGVTQSPTHLIKTRGQQVTLRCSSQSGHNTVSWYQQALGQGPQFIFQYYREEENGRGNFPPRFSGLQFPNYSSELNVNALELDDSALYLCATNSAGVPDNEQFFGPGTRLTVL.

This chain connects TRBV23-1 to TRBJ2-1, with 7 bases lining up with TRBD1. TRBV23-1 is an ORF, with its function uncertain. V lost 1 base and J lost 7; bases outside the gene matches: 10. The CDR3 sequence is 16 residues long. This CDR3 reads CASSQYNRGPMNEQFF. DNA of the CDR3: TGCGCCAGCAGTCAATACAACAGGGGTCCGATGAATGAGCAGTTCTTC.

The chain carries TRBV9 and TRBJ2-3; 7 nucleotides agree with TRBD1. Germline V CDR1 and CDR2: SGDLS, YYNGEE. V lost 3 bases and J lost 2; bases outside the gene matches: 6. The CDR3 has 15 amino acids. As DNA, the CDR3 is TGTGCCAGCAGCGCCCCGGGACAGACCACAGATACGCAGTATTTT. This translates into CASSAPGQTTDTQYF.

The V gene is TRBV19, the J gene TRBJ1-2; D is unresolved. The CDR3 runs to 17 residues. The ends were cut back, 6 bases at V and 8 bases at J, with 28 bases in the middle. Looked up from germline, CDR1 is LNHDA and CDR2 is SQIVND (reference sequence). This chain's CDR3 is CASSESPYRTFRKGYTF. The CDR3, as DNA: TGTGCCAGTAGCGAAAGTCCCTACCGGACTTTCCGAAAGGGCTACACCTTC.